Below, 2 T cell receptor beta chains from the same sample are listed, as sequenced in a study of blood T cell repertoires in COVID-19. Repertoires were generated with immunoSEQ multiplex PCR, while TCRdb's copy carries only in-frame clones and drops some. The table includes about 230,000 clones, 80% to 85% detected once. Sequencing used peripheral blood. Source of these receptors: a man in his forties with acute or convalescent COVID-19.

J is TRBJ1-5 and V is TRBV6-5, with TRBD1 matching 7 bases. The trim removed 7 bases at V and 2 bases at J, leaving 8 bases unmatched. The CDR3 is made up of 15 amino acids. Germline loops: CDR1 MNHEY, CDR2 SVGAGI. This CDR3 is CASTPQGEGNQPQHF. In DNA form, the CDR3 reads TGTGCCAGCACCCCTCAGGGGGAGGGCAATCAGCCCCAGCATTTT.

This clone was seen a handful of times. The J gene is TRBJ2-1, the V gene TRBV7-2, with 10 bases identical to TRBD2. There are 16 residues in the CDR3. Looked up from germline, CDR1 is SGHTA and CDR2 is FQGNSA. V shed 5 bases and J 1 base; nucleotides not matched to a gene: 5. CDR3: CASSLRTSGSYNEQFF. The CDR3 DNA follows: TGTGCCAGCAGCCTCCGGACTAGCGGATCCTACAATGAGCAGTTCTTC.